A selection of T cell receptor beta chains follows, all from one sample in a study of CD4 T cells in relation to SARS-CoV-2 and coronaviruses. These receptors' antigens are unknown. Repertoires were generated with immunoSEQ multiplex PCR, while TCRdb's copy carries only in-frame clones and drops some. The sample consists of about 26,000 clones, more than 60% of them appearing once. The sequenced sample was CD4+ T cells from PBMCs, cultured in vitro. The receptor source for this set is a human donor in good health. The CDR3 runs from the conserved cysteine through the conserved F or W. D genes are given only for firm matches. Part of the rows lack a size; the others show once, few, many or a class for expanded clones.

v_call,d_call,clone_size,j_call,cdr3_nt,cdr3_aa
TRBV19,TRBD2,-,TRBJ2-5,TGTGCCAGTAGTATGATGCGGGGGGCGGAGGAGACCCAGTACTTC,CASSMMRGAEETQYF
TRBV2,-,few,TRBJ1-5,TGTGCCAGCAGTGGGGGGGGCCAGCCCCAGCATTTT,CASSGGGQPQHF
TRBV4-3,TRBD2,-,TRBJ2-5,TGCGCCAGCAGCCGTCGATCAGCGGGGAAGGAGACCCAGTACTTC,CASSRRSAGKETQYF
TRBV4-1,TRBD2,-,TRBJ2-3,TGCGCCAGCAGCCAAGATTCAACTAGCGGGAGTAATACGCAGTATTTT,CASSQDSTSGSNTQYF
TRBV5-1,-,-,TRBJ2-7,TGCGCCAGCAGCTCTAATCCCTACGAGCAGTACTTC,CASSSNPYEQYF
TRBV6-2/TRBV6-3,TRBD2,once,TRBJ2-7,TGTGCCAGCAGTCAAGCGGATTTGGGACTAGCCTGGGGAGAGCAGTACTTC,CASSQADLGLAWGEQYF
TRBV6-2/TRBV6-3,-,-,TRBJ1-1,TGTGCCAGCAGTCTAACAGGGTTCTTGATGAACACTGAAGCTTTCTTT,CASSLTGFLMNTEAFF
TRBV3-1/TRBV3-2,-,-,TRBJ2-3,TGTGCCAGCAGCCAACTTGTACTAGCTAACACAGATACGCAGTATTTT,CASSQLVLANTDTQYF
TRBV30,TRBD1,-,TRBJ2-7,TGTGCCTGCCACAGGGGCATGGGCTACGAGCAGTACTTC,CACHRGMGYEQYF
TRBV19,-,-,TRBJ1-1,TGTGCCAGTAGTTCAAGGGACATTTCAGGCACTGAAGCTTTCTTT,CASSSRDISGTEAFF
TRBV29-1,-,-,TRBJ1-2,TGCAGCGTTGAAGGGAACACATATGGCTACACCTTC,CSVEGNTYGYTF
TRBV5-4,-,-,TRBJ1-1,TGTGCCAGCAGCCAAACGATACAGGCGACTGAAGCTTTCTTT,CASSQTIQATEAFF
TRBV7-2,TRBD2,-,TRBJ2-5,TGTGCCAGCAGCGGCACTAGCGGGGTCAGGGAGACCCAGTACTTC,CASSGTSGVRETQYF
TRBV29-1,-,large,TRBJ2-3,TGCAGCGTAGGGGTGGGAGGCACAGATACGCAGTATTTT,CSVGVGGTDTQYF
TRBV10-3,-,-,TRBJ1-1,TGTGCCATCAGTGATAAAGGCCAGGGGAGCGGGACTGAAGCTTTCTTT,CAISDKGQGSGTEAFF
TRBV6-5,-,-,TRBJ1-3,TGTGCCAGCAGTCCTCGGAGGGCCTCTGGAAACACCATATATTTT,CASSPRRASGNTIYF
TRBV2,-,-,TRBJ2-1,TGTGCCAGCAGGGAGGGACTTGCAGTGGATGAGCAGTTCTTC,CASREGLAVDEQFF
TRBV6-5,TRBD1,-,TRBJ2-3,TGTGCCAGCAGTTACTCGTTGGGACAGGGGATGAATACGCAGTATTTT,CASSYSLGQGMNTQYF
TRBV6-5,-,once,TRBJ2-7,TGTGCCAGCAGCCCCCCCGAGGGACTTAGGCAGTACTTC,CASSPPEGLRQYF
TRBV9,TRBD2,-,TRBJ2-3,TGTGCCAGCAGCGTGGCCGGGACTAGCGGGAGCTTTTGGGATACGCAGTATTTT,CASSVAGTSGSFWDTQYF
TRBV7-2,-,-,TRBJ1-1,TGTGCCAGCAGCTTAGCGCTCCAGGGTACTGAAGCTTTCTTT,CASSLALQGTEAFF
TRBV19,-,-,TRBJ1-1,TGTGCCAGTAGTATAACGGCAGGGGAGACTGAAGCTTTCTTT,CASSITAGETEAFF
TRBV5-1,-,once,TRBJ2-3,TGCGCCAGCAGCCTGGCTAGCACAGATACGCAGTATTTT,CASSLASTDTQYF
TRBV2,TRBD2,-,TRBJ2-1,TGTGCCAGCAAACGGGAGGTCAATGAGCAGTTCTTC,CASKREVNEQFF
TRBV11-2,-,-,TRBJ2-2,TGTGCCAGCAGCTTAGGTCTTAGGACCCGAGGCGGGGAGCTGTTTTTT,CASSLGLRTRGGELFF
TRBV9,-,-,TRBJ1-3,TGTGCCAGCAGCGGGGCCCGCTCTGGAAACACCATATATTTT,CASSGARSGNTIYF
TRBV4-2,-,-,TRBJ2-5,TGTGCCAGCAGCCAAGAAAGGCGAGGGGAGACCCAGTACTTC,CASSQERRGETQYF
TRBV5-5,-,-,TRBJ2-3,TGTGCCAGCAGCCTAAGGGACCCATTCACAGATACGCAGTATTTT,CASSLRDPFTDTQYF
TRBV9,TRBD2,-,TRBJ2-5,TGTGCCAGCAGCGCGCCGGGACTAGCGGTGTACCAAGAGACCCAGTACTTC,CASSAPGLAVYQETQYF
TRBV29-1,TRBD1,-,TRBJ1-2,TGCAGCGTTGAAGGACAGGGATTGTATGGCTACACCTTC,CSVEGQGLYGYTF
TRBV11-2,-,-,TRBJ1-3,TGTGCCAGCAGCTTAGATTCTGGAAACACCATATATTTT,CASSLDSGNTIYF
TRBV9,-,-,TRBJ2-2,TGTGCCAGCAGCTTTTTAGCGGAGACCGGGGAGCTGTTTTTT,CASSFLAETGELFF